This T cell receptor (beta chain) stems from a study of blood T cell repertoires in COVID-19 (dated by TCRdb to the early 2020s). In the study overall: Samples from collaborators originated in the United States, Italy and Spain and spanned both the acute and convalescent phases of COVID-19. The prospective study material was composed of cDNA or gDNA derived from T cells, B-cell-depleted T cells, or PBMCs. Where HLA class I and class II types were available, the types were taken from metadata supplied by the sample provider, not from assay-based typing. Samples were obtained from the ongoing ImmuneRACE study (first 160 participants) and from 1,254 subjects provided by 6 global collaborators. The repertoires were made available in a free public database intended to serve as a resource for research on the immune response to SARS-CoV-2. Sample metadata almost always included a de-identified subject ID, COVID-19 status, age in years and sex. Deeply sampled blood TCRbeta repertoires from subjects exposed to, actively infected with, or recovered from COVID-19 were included in the dataset.

TCRbeta CDR3 regions were amplified from genomic DNA using the immunoSEQ Assay, a bias-controlled multiplex PCR. The original pipeline was this. Within the assay, amplification of reference gene primers was used to estimate how many nucleated cells each sample contained. To quantify the absolute abundance of each unique TCRbeta CDR3 rearrangement, sequence reads were collapsed and filtered. For each sample, productive Simpson clonality was calculated by taking the square root of Simpson's diversity index across productive rearrangements. Sourced from immuneACCESS, this table was stored by TCRdb with only in-frame sequences that have V and J called. A share of the clones is absent; for the studies checked, an unresolved V gene accounts for under half, and the remainder has no known explanation. The V and J calls and clone size are taken from that table; D and trimming were inferred from the DNA. This sample has under 100,000 clones in its table, and more than 60% of those were observed once. Clones ranked in the top ten supply about a fifth of the sample.

The CDR3 starts with the cysteine, ends with the phenylalanine, and has 16 residues. Of the read, only the CDR3 DNA is kept; its 48 bases are in frame from base 1. Ends trimmed: V by 6 bases, J by 2 bases; bases unmatched to a gene: 8. From a lookup of the germline V gene, CDR1 and CDR2 are MNHNS and SASEGT. The collaborating institutions used their own protocols to collect whole blood in K2EDTA tubes. For TCRbeta analysis, collaborators shipped samples as frozen whole blood, isolated PBMCs, or DNA extracted from either of those sample types. This clone was counted a single time. Its antigen is currently not known. Base qualities were left out, and no much larger clone turns up one base away. Findings and caveats that apply to the study as a whole: The quantity of clinical and demographic metadata differed by source and by participant and was supplied without curation.

The receptor was isolated from an elderly woman with active or convalescent COVID-19. Sequencing was performed on peripheral blood. Recombination connected TRBV6-1 to TRBJ1-5; the junction holds 9 bases that match TRBD1. CDR3 region: CASRETGGEGNQPQHF. The DNA is as follows: TGTGCCAGCAGAGAAACAGGGGGCGAGGGCAATCAGCCCCAGCATTTT.